Here is one T cell receptor (beta chain) with its context. Its antigen target is currently unknown. No much larger clone exists at a distance of one base, and base qualities are not known. A distance of 9 bases separates the germline ends of V and J, which lose 4 bases and 2 bases respectively. For CDR1 and CDR2, the germline V gene lists SGHRS and YFSETQ. The CDR3, cysteine through phenylalanine, is 13 amino acids long. Only the CDR3 part of the read is kept: 39 bases, read in frame from the first base. Collaborating institutions collected whole blood in K2EDTA tubes following their own protocols. For TCRbeta analysis, collaborators shipped samples as frozen whole blood, isolated PBMCs, or DNA extracted from either of those sample types. The immunoSEQ Assay, a bias-controlled multiplex PCR, was used to amplify TCRbeta CDR3 regions from genomic DNA. The paper's processing steps were these. Within the assay, amplification of reference gene primers was used to estimate how many nucleated cells each sample contained. Sequence reads were collapsed and filtered to measure the absolute abundance of every unique TCRbeta CDR3 rearrangement. For each sample, productive Simpson clonality was calculated as the square root of Simpson's diversity index over productive rearrangements. TCRdb holds this immuneACCESS table with in-frame rearrangements only. Some clones are missing; in checked studies, unresolved V genes explain under half, and the rest has no known cause. V, J and clone size reflect that table, while D and trimming were determined from the DNA. This sample holds about 58,000 clones; around 79% were observed only once. The biggest ten clones account for roughly 5.3% of the sample.

These data originate in a study of blood T cell repertoires in COVID-19 (dated by TCRdb to 2019 to 2021). About the full investigation: Collaborator samples came from the United States, Italy and Spain and covered acute and convalescent phases of COVID-19. A freely available public database, intended as a resource for researchers studying the immune response to SARS-CoV-2, is where the repertoires were released. Samples were obtained from the ongoing ImmuneRACE study (first 160 participants) and from approximately 1,200 subjects provided by 6 global collaborators. Subjects who had been exposed to COVID-19, were actively infected with it, or had recovered from it provided the deeply sampled blood TCRbeta repertoires that made up the dataset. Where available, HLA class I and class II types were taken from metadata supplied by the sample provider and were not determined by assay-based typing. Nearly every sample came with metadata listing a de-identified subject ID, COVID-19 status, age in years and sex. The prospective study material was composed of cDNA or gDNA derived from T cells, B-cell-depleted T cells, or PBMCs.

Broader findings and caveats from the paper: The quantity of clinical and demographic metadata differed by source and by participant and was supplied without curation.

The V and J segments used are TRBV5-1 and TRBJ1-2, and perhaps TRBD1 as D gene, on 5 matching bases. This TCR was sampled from a human donor in a cohort sampled during active COVID-19. The sequenced sample was peripheral blood. The CDR3 reads CASSVTENYGYTF. The sequenced DNA: TGCGCCAGCAGCGTGACAGAGAACTATGGCTACACCTTC.